These 20 T cell receptor beta chains were sequenced from one sample in a study of blood T cells in healthy people across ages (dated by TCRdb to the mid-2010s). The protocol used for the library was 5' RACE. The sequencing machine was an Illumina HiSeq 2500. The second PCR ran for about 6 to 12 cycles and used a J-beta primer mix along with a sample-barcoded 5' primer. In-frame beta chains were kept once TCRdb had trimmed the public reads at Q25 with fastp and called clones with MiXCR. CDR3 protein duplicates are merged, each entry listing the most common genes and DNA. The sample has more than 750,000 distinct CDR3 sequences on record, almost 30% of them singletons. The ten biggest clones cover approximately 10% of the sample. This same sample was also taken into another study, of T cells of mothers and their children.

Input material: blood. The receptors shown here come from a woman between 40 and 55 years old in good health.

This chain uses TRBV12-3 or TRBV12-4 with TRBJ2-1; D is ambiguous. CDR3 length: 15 amino acids. Deletions cut 5 bases from V and 0 bases from J, with 11 bases between. CDR3 loop: CASSQTNPSYNEQFF. CDR3 sequence (DNA): TGTGCCAGCAGTCAGACGAACCCCTCCTACAATGAGCAGTTCTTC.

The V call is TRBV20-1, the J call TRBJ2-7, with a tentative D call TRBD2 (6 bases). This CDR3 is built from 16 residues. Germline assignment: CDR1 DFQATT and CDR2 SNEGSKA (reference sequence). The ends were cut back, 0 bases at V and 0 bases at J, with 15 bases in the middle. The CDR3 here is CSAREAGTPISYEQYF. CDR3 sequence (DNA): TGCAGTGCTAGAGAGGCCGGGACTCCCATCTCCTACGAGCAGTACTTC.

This rearrangement joins TRBV9 to TRBJ1-1, with a tentative D call TRBD1 (5 bases). CDR1 and CDR2 (germline): SGDLS, YYNGEE. Trimming cost V 0 bases and J 1 base, with 10 bases left between them. This CDR3 is built from 15 residues. The CDR3 nucleotides read TGTGCCAGCAGCGTAGCCCCTGGACAGAACACTGAAGCTTTCTTT. It translates to CASSVAPGQNTEAFF.

This chain joins TRBV7-2 and TRBJ2-7, with a tentative D call TRBD2 (6 bases). There are 12 residues in the CDR3. Per germline, CDR1 SGHTA and CDR2 FQGNSA. Between the trimmed V and J ends, which lost 5 bases and 6 bases, there was a span of 11 bases. In DNA, the CDR3 is TGTGCCAGCAGCCGTTACGGGGGCGAGCAGTACTTC. This codes for CASSRYGGEQYF.

The sample holds many counts of this clonotype. J is TRBJ2-1 and V is TRBV28, with 9 bases matching TRBD2. This CDR3 region has 16 residues. The germline V gene has CDR1 MDHEN and CDR2 SYDVKM. Trimming cost V 7 bases and J 2 bases; bases outside gene matches: 9. Here the CDR3 reads CASTERAGGAYNEQFF. The CDR3 DNA reads as TGTGCCAGCACCGAACGAGCGGGGGGCGCCTACAATGAGCAGTTCTTC.

This chain links TRBV12-3 or TRBV12-4 with TRBJ1-2; D is perhaps TRBD1 (5 bases). The CDR3 extends over 14 amino acids. With 7 bases removed from V and 7 bases from J, the gap between germline ends came to 19 bases. In DNA, the CDR3 is TGTGCCAGCACAAATTCTGGGGGTCCTGGTGGCTACACCTTC. It translates to CASTNSGGPGGYTF.

The chain has TRBV20-1 and TRBJ1-1; D uncertain. The germline V gene has CDR1 DFQATT and CDR2 SNEGSKA (reference sequence). The V gene lost 1 base and the J gene lost 9 bases, with 15 bases spanning the gap. The CDR3 totals 13 residues. The CDR3 loop reads CSARVAFTSKAFF. The DNA of the CDR3 is TGCAGTGCTAGAGTCGCCTTTACGTCTAAAGCTTTCTTT.

Ten or more counts support this clonotype. V is TRBV12-3 or TRBV12-4 and J is TRBJ2-7, with D uncertain. This CDR3 spans 14 amino acids. Trimming stripped 1 base from V and 2 bases from J, with 9 bases between. CDR3 residues: CASSLGDGPYEQYF. CDR3 sequence (DNA): TGTGCCAGCAGTTTAGGAGACGGTCCCTACGAGCAGTACTTC.

The rearrangement joins TRBV20-1 to TRBJ2-4, with 8 positions matching TRBD2. The J call may be mistaken, given a closer DNA end match to TRBJ2-7. The CDR3 covers 14 residues. In germline, CDR1 is DFQATT, CDR2 SNEGSKA (reference sequence). CDR3 amino acids: CSARDRVAGYEQYF. The CDR3 DNA is TGCAGTGCTAGAGATCGTGTAGCGGGGTACGAGCAGTACTTC.

The chain has TRBV29-1 and TRBJ2-1, with D maybe TRBD1 (5 bases). Germline CDR1 reads SQVTM; CDR2 reads ANQGSEA. Trimming cost V 2 bases and J 7 bases, with 15 bases left between them. This CDR3 is built from 14 residues. CDR3 residues: CSVETGQGWNEQFF. The CDR3 coding sequence is TGCAGCGTTGAAACCGGTCAGGGATGGAATGAGCAGTTCTTC.

This clonotype turned up a few times. The V and J genes are TRBV7-2 and TRBJ1-1; D gene ambiguous. V lost 5 bases to trimming and J lost 6 bases, with 10 bases between them. The CDR3 extends over 12 amino acids. Germline CDR1 SGHTA, CDR2 FQGNSA. The CDR3 here is CASSLSTPEAFF. CDR3 sequence (DNA): TGTGCCAGCAGCCTTAGTACACCTGAAGCTTTCTTT. Filled out from reference TRBV7-2 and TRBJ1-1, the complete variable domain reads GAGVSQSPSNKVTEKGKDVELRCDPISGHTALYWYRQSLGQGLEFLIYFQGNSAPDKSGLPSDRFSAERTGGSVSTLTIQRTQQEDSAVYLCASSLSTPEAFFGQGTRLTVV.

This clonotype was seen repeatedly, ten times or more. This chain uses TRBV27 with TRBJ2-7; TRBD1 or TRBD2 may be the D gene (5 bases each). The V gene lost 2 bases and the J gene lost 4 bases, with 15 bases spanning the gap. The CDR3 has 15 residues. Germline V gene lookup returns CDR1 MNHEY and CDR2 SMNVEV (reference sequence). CDR3 residues: CASSLGTALVYEQYF. The CDR3 bases are TGTGCCAGCAGTTTAGGGACCGCGCTGGTATACGAGCAGTACTTC.

This clonotype was counted between two and nine times. This chain connects TRBV5-6 to TRBJ2-2; tentatively, D is TRBD1 (5 bases). CDR1 and CDR2 from the germline V gene are SGHDT and YYEEEE. The CDR3 spans 17 residues. V lost 0 bases to trimming and J lost 5 bases, with 17 bases between them. The CDR3: CASSLVAEPGMTGELFF. The CDR3 nucleotides read TGTGCCAGCAGCTTGGTCGCGGAGCCAGGGATGACCGGGGAGCTGTTTTTT.

The V call is TRBV18, the J call TRBJ1-2; D gene ambiguous. The CDR3 extends over 14 amino acids. Germline V lookup: CDR1 KGHSH, CDR2 LQKENI. Trimming removed 2 bases from V and 3 bases from J, with 10 bases in between. The CDR3 here is CASSPNGDYYGYTF. The DNA for the CDR3 is TGTGCCAGCTCACCAAACGGAGACTACTATGGCTACACCTTC.

The genes are TRBV12-3 or TRBV12-4 and TRBJ2-2; no clear D. Between the trimmed V and J ends, which lost 0 bases and 1 base, there was a span of 9 bases. The CDR3 loop spans 16 amino acids. The CDR3 nucleotides are TGTGCCAGCAGTTTAGCCCCGACGGAGAACACCGGGGAGCTGTTTTTT. It yields the protein CASSLAPTENTGELFF.

This clonotype was seen only once. A much larger clone sits a single nucleotide away, making a read error possible. The chain combines TRBV6-2 or TRBV6-3 with TRBJ2-5, with 7 bases lining up with TRBD2. Germline values: CDR1 MNHEY, CDR2 SVGEGT. The CDR3 loop spans 15 amino acids. CDR3 nucleotide sequence: TGTGCCTGCAGTTACCCCCTCTCGGCGGGAGAGACCCAGGACTTC. Translating gives CACSYPLSAGETQDF.

This clonotype was counted many times. CDR3 sequence reads: CSARDVRGHTEAFF. The DNA for the CDR3 is TGCAGTGCTAGAGATGTGAGGGGGCACACTGAAGCTTTCTTT. The chain has TRBV20-1 and TRBJ1-1; 7 bases match TRBD1. Germline CDR1 and CDR2: DFQATT and SNEGSKA (reference sequence). The CDR3 contains 14 residues. V lost 0 bases, J lost 3 bases, and 4 bases stayed unmatched.

This clonotype occurred a few times. The gene calls are TRBV7-9 and TRBJ2-5; tentatively, D is TRBD1 (5 bases). V gave up 1 base and J gave up 5 bases, with 14 bases separating them. The CDR3 sequence is 15 residues long. Per germline, CDR1 SEHNR and CDR2 FQNEAQ (reference sequence). CDR3 sequence reads: CASSLVQGGSETQYF. The CDR3, as DNA: TGTGCCAGCAGCTTAGTTCAGGGTGGATCGGAGACCCAGTACTTC.

This clonotype was counted only a few times. This chain connects TRBV20-1 to TRBJ1-2, with 7 bases aligning to TRBD1. There are 12 residues in the CDR3. V was pared by 0 bases and J by 8 bases, with 3 bases of the junction left unmatched. Germline V CDR1 and CDR2: DFQATT, SNEGSKA (reference sequence). In DNA form, the CDR3 reads TGCAGTGCTAGAGACAGGGGGTCGGGCTACACCTTC. Encoded protein: CSARDRGSGYTF.

This clonotype appeared many times. The chain has TRBV12-3 or TRBV12-4 and TRBJ2-1; TRBD1 is a possible D gene (6 bases). V lost 6 bases, J lost 6 bases, and 21 bases lay in between. The CDR3 consists of 16 residues. CDR3 sequence (DNA): TGTGCCAGCAGCCCCCTAGACAGGAAGGGCCTCAATGAGCAGTTCTTC. This encodes CASSPLDRKGLNEQFF.